The source of this TCR beta chain is a study of shared clonotypes between healthy human individuals. Study-level findings and limits: Represented genetic and exposure-history diversity was restricted by having few donors. Incompleteness in sorted-subset sequencing, despite large depth, was shown by rarefaction. Sequencing depth was expected to influence donor clonotype sharing. Estimated richness values were generally larger in naive subsets than in memory subsets.

The CDR3 is 13 residues long. The V and J ends lost 6 bases and 0 bases respectively, with 6 bases between them. Germline lookup yields CDR1 MDHEN and CDR2 SYDVKM. Some clones are missing from TCRdb's copy, which holds only in-frame ones; the method was immunoSEQ multiplex PCR. The table records about 1.5 million clones, 95% to 99% of them present only once. Notes on this clone: The antigen is not known. This sample also contains other DNA sequences that code for the same CDR3.

The J gene is TRBJ1-5, the V gene TRBV28; D gene uncertain. The sequenced material came from naive CD4+ T cells sorted from blood. As to subset: CD45RA+ positively selected. This sequence was found in a man younger than 40 in good health. This CDR3 reads CASRRDSNQPQHF. CDR3 DNA: TGTGCCAGCAGGAGGGATAGCAATCAGCCCCAGCATTTT.